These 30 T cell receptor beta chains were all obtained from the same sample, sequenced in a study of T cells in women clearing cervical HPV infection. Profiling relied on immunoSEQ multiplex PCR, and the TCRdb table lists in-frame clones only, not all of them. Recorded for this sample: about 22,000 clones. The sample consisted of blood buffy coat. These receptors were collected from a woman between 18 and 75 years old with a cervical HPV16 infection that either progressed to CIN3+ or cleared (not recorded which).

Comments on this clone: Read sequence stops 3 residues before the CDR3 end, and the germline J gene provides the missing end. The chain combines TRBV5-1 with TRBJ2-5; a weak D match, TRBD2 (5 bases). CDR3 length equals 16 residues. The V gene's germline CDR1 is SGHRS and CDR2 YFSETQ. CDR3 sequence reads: CASSLDGLPSTDTQYF. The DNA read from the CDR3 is TGCGCCAGCAGCTTAGACGGACTGCCTAGCACAGATACC.

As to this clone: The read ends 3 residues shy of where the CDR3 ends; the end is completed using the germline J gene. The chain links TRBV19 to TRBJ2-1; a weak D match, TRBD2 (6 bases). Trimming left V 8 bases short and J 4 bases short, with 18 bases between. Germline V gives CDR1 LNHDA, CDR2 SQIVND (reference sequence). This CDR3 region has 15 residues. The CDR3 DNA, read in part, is TGTGCCAGTGGCGAGGTGGCGGGGCGTTACAATGAG. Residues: CASGEVAGRYNE. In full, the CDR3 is CASGEVAGRYNEQFF.

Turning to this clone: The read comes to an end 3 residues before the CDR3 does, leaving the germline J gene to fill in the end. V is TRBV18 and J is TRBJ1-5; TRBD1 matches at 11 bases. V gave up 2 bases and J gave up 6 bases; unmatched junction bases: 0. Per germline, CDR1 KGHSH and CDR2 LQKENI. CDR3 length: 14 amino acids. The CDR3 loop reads CASSPGTGGQPQHF. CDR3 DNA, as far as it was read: TGTGCCAGCTCACCAGGGACAGGGGGTCAGCCC.

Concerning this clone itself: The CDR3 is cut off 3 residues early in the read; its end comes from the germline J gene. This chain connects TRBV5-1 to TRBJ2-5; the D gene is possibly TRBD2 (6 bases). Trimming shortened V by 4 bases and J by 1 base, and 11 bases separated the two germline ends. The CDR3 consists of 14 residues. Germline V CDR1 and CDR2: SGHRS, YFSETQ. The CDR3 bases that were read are TGCGCCAGCAGCCTCCGGGGGTCCCAAGAGACC. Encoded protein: CASSLRGSQET. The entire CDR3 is CASSLRGSQETQYF.

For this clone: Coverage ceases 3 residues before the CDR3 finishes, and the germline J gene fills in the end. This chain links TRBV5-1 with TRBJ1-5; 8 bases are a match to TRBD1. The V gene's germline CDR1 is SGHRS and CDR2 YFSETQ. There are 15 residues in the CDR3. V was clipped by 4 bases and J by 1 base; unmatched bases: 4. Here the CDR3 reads CASSPQGASNQPQHF. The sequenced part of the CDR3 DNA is TGCGCCAGCAGCCCTCAGGGGGCAAGCAATCAGCCC.

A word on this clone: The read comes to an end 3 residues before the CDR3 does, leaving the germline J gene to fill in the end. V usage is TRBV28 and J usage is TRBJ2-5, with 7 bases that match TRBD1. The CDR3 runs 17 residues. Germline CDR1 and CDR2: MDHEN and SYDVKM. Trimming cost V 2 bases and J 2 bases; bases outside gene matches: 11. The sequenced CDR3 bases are TGTGCCAGCAGTTTAGAGCTGGGACAGTTAGGGCAAGAGACC. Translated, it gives CASSLELGQLGQET. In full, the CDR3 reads CASSLELGQLGQETQYF.

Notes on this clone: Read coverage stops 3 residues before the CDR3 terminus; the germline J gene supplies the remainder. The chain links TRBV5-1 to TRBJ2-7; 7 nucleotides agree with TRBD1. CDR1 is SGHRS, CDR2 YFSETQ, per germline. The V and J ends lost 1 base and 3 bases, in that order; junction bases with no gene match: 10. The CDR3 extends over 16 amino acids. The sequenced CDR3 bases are TGCGCCAGCAGCTTGTTTACAGGGGTGGGTTACTACGAG. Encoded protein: CASSLFTGVGYYE. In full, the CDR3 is CASSLFTGVGYYEQYF.

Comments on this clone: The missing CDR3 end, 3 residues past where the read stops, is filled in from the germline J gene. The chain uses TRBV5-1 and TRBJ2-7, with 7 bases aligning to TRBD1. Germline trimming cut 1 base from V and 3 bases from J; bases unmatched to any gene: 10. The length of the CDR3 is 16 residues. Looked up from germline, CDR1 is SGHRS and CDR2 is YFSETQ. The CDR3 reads CASSLNEGALRYEQYF. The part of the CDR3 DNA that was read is TGCGCCAGCAGCTTGAACGAGGGGGCACTACGCTACGAG.

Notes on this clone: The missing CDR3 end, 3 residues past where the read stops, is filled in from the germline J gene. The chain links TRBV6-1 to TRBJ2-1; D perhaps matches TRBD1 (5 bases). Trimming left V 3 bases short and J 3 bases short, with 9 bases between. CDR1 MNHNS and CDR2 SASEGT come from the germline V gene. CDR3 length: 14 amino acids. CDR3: CASSEQGIYNEQFF. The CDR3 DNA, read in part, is TGTGCCAGCAGTGAGCAGGGAATCTACAATGAG.

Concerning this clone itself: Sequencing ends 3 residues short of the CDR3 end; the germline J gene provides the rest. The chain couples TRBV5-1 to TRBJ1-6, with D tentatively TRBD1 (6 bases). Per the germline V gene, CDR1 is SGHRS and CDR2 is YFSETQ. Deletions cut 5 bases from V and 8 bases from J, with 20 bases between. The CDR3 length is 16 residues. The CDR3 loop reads CASRAWGGPTDSPLHF. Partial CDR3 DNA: TGCGCCAGCAGAGCTTGGGGGGGGCCTACCGATTCACCC.

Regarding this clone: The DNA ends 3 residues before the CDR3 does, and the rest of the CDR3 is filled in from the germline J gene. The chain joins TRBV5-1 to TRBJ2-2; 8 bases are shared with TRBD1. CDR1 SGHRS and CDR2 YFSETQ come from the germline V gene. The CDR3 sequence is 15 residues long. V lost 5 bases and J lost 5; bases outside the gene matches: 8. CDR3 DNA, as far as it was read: TGCGCCAGCAGTCAGAGGACAGGGCAGACCGGGGAG. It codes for CASSQRTGQTGE. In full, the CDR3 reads CASSQRTGQTGELFF.

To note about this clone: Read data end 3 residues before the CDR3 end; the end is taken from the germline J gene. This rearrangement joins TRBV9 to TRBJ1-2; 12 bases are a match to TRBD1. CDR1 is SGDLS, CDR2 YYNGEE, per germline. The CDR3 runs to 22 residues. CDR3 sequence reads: CASSDWDRGRLYRFGRHYDYTF. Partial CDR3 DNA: TGTGCCAGCAGCGATTGGGACAGGGGGCGATTATACCGATTTGGGCGACACTACGAC.

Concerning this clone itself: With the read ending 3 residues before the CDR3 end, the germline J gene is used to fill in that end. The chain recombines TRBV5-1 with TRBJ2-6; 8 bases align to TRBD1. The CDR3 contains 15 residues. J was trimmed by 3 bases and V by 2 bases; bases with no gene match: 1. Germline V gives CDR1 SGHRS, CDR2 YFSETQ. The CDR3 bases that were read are TGCGCCAGCAGCTTCAGGGGGCTTGGGGCCAACGTC. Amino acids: CASSFRGLGANV. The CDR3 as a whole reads CASSFRGLGANVLTF.

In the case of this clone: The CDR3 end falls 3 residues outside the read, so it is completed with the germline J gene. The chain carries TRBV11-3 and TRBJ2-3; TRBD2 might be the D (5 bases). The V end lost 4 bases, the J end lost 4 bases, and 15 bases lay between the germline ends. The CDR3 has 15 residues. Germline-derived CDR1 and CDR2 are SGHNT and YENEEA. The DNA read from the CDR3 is TGTGCCAGCAGCTCAGGACTTGGAACGGCAGATACG. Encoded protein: CASSSGLGTADT. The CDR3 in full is CASSSGLGTADTQYF.

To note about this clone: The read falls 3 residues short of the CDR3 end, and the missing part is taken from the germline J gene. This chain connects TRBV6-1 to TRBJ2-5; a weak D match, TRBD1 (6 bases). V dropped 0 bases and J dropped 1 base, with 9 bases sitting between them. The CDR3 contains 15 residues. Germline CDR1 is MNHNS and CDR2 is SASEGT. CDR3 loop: CASSEALGAQETQYF. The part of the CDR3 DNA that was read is TGTGCCAGCAGTGAAGCATTGGGGGCCCAAGAGACC.

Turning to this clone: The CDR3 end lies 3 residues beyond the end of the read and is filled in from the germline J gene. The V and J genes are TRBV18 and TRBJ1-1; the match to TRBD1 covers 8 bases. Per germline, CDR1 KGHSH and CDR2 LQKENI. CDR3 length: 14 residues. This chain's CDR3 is CASSPRTGQETAFF. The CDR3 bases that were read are TGTGCCAGCTCACCGAGGACAGGGCAAGAGACA. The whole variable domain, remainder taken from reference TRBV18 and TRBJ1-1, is NAGVMQNPRHLVRRRGQEARLRCSPMKGHSHVYWYRQLPEEGLKFMVYLQKENIIDESGMPKERFSAEFPKEGPSILRIQQVVRGDSAAYFCASSPRTGQETAFFGQGTRLTVV.

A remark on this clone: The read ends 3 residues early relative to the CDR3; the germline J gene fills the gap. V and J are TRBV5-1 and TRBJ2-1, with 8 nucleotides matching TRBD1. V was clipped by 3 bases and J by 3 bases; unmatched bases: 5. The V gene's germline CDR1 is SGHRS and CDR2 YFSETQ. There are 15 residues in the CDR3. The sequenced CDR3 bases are TGCGCCAGCAGCTCGGCAGGGGGCTTCTACAATGAG. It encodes CASSSAGGFYNE. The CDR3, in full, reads CASSSAGGFYNEQFF.

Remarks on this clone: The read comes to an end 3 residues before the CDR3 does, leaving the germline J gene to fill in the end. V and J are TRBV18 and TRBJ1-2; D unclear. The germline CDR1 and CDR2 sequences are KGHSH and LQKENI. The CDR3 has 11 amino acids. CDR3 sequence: CASSIEGPYTF. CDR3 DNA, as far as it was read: TGTGCCAGCTCAATCGAAGGGCCC.

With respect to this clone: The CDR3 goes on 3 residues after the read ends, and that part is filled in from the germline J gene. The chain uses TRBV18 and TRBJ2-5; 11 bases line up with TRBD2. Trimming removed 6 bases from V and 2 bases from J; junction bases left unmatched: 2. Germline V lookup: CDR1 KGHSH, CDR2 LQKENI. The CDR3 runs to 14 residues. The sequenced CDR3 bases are TGTGCCAGCTCGACTAGCGGGGTACAAGAGACC. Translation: CASSTSGVQET. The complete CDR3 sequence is CASSTSGVQETQYF. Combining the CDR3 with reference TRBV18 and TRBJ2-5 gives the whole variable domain NAGVMQNPRHLVRRRGQEARLRCSPMKGHSHVYWYRQLPEEGLKFMVYLQKENIIDESGMPKERFSAEFPKEGPSILRIQQVVRGDSAAYFCASSTSGVQETQYFGPGTRLLVL.

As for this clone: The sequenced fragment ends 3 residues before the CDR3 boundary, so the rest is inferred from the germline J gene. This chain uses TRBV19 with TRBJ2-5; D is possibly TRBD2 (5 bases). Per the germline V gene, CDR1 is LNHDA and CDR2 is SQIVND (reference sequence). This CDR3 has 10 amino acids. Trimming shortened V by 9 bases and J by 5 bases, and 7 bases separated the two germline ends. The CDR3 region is CASGDETQYF. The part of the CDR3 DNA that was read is TGTGCCAGCGGGGATGAGACC.

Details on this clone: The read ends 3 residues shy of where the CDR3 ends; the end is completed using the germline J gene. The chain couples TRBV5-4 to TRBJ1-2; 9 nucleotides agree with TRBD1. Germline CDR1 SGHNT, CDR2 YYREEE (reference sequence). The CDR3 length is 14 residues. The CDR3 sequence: CASSLVGTGHGYTF. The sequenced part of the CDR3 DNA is TGTGCCAGCAGCTTGGTTGGGACAGGGCACGGC. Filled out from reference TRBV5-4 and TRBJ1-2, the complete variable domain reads ETGVTQSPTHLIKTRGQQVTLRCSSQSGHNTVSWYQQALGQGPQFIFQYYREEENGRGNFPPRFSGLQFPNYSSELNVNALELDDSALYLCASSLVGTGHGYTFGSGTRLTVV.

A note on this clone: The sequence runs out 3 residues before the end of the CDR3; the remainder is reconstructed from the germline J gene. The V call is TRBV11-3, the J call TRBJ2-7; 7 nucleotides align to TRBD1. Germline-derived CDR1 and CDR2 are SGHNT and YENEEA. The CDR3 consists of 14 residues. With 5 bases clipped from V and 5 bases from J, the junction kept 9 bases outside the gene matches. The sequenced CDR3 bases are TGTGCCAGCAGCCGTGGTAACAGGGGCGACGAG. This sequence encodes CASSRGNRGDE. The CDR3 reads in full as CASSRGNRGDEQYF.

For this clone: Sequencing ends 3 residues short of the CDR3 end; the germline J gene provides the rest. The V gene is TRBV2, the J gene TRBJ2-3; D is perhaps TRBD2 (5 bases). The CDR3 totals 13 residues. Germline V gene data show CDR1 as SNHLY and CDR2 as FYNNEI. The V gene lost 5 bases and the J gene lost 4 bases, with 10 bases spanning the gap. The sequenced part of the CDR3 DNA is TGTGCCAGCAGTTCTAGCATGGCAGATACG. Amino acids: CASSSSMADT. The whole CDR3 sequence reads CASSSSMADTQYF.

The sequenced part of the CDR3 DNA is TGTGCCAGCAGCCCCCAGCGGGGGGGCTACGAG. Residues: CASSPQRGGYE. Given in full, the CDR3 is CASSPQRGGYEQYF. The chain links TRBV9 to TRBJ2-7; the match to TRBD2 covers 10 bases. Coverage ceases 3 residues before the CDR3 finishes, and the germline J gene fills in the end. The V gene end was trimmed by 4 bases and the J gene end by 3 bases; junction bases not matched to a gene: 4. The germline V gene encodes CDR1 SGDLS and CDR2 YYNGEE. The CDR3 is 14 amino acids.

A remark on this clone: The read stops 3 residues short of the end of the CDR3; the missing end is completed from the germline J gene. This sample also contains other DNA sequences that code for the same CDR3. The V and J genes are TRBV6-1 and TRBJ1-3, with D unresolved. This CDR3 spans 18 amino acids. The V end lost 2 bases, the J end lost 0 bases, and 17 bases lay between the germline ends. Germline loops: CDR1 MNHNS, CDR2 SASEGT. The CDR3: CASSEFDQRGASGNTIYF. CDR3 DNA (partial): TGTGCCAGCAGTGAATTCGATCAACGGGGTGCCTCTGGAAACACC.

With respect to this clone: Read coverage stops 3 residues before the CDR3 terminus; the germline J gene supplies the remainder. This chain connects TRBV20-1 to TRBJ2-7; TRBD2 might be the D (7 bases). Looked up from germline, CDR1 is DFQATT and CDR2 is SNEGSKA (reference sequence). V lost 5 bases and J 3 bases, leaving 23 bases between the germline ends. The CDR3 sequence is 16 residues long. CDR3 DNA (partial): TGCAGTGCTTACGCCGTCTTGTGGGGGGGCGACTACGAG. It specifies CSAYAVLWGGDYE. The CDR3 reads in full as CSAYAVLWGGDYEQYF.

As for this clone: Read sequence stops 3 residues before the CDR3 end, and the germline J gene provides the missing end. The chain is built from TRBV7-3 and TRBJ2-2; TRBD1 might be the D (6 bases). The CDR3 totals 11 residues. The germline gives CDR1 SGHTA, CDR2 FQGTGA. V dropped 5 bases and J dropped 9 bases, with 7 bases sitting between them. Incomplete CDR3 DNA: TGTGCCAGCAGCCGGGACAGGGAG. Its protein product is CASSRDRE. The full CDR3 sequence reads CASSRDRELFF.

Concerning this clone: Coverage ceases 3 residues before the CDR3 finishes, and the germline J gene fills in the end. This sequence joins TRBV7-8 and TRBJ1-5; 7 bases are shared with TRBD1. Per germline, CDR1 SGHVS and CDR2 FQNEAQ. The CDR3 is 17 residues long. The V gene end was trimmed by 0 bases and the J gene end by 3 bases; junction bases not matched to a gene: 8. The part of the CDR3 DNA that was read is TGTGCCAGCAGCTTAGCACGACAGGGTCGGAACAATCAGCCC. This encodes CASSLARQGRNNQP. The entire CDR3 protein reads CASSLARQGRNNQPQHF.

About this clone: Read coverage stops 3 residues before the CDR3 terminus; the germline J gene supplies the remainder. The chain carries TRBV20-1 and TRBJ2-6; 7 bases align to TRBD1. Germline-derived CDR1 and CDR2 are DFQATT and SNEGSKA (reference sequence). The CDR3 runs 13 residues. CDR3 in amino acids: CSARVGQYGILTF. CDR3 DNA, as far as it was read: TGCAGTGCTAGAGTGGGACAGTATGGGATC.

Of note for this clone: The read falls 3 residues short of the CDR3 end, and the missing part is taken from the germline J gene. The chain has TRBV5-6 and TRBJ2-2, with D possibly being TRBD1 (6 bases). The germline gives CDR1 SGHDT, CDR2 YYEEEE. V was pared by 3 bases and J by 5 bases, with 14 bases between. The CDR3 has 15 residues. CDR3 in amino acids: CASSSLTGLTGELFF. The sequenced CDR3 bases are TGTGCCAGCAGCTCACTTACAGGGTTAACCGGGGAG.